Listed below are T cell receptor beta chains from one sample, sequenced in a study of blood T cell repertoires in COVID-19. Profiled with immunoSEQ multiplex PCR; TCRdb holds only in-frame clones, not every one. The sample comprises tens of thousands of clones, 65% to 90% of which are singletons, and 15% to 20% rests with the top ten. Sequenced input: peripheral blood. The receptor source for this set is an elderly woman with active or convalescent COVID-19. Both conserved end residues are part of each CDR3. Fields, in order: V gene, J gene, clone size, D gene, CDR3 protein. The D gene is left open where the match is weak. Rows give clone size only sometimes, using once, few, many, or a class for an expanded clone.

v_call: TRBV6-6; j_call: TRBJ1-2; clone_size: -; d_call: -; cdr3_aa: CASSQTGGPYGYTF
v_call: TRBV18; j_call: TRBJ1-2; clone_size: few; d_call: -; cdr3_aa: CASSPTPDNFNYGYTF
v_call: TRBV27; j_call: TRBJ1-2; clone_size: few; d_call: TRBD1; cdr3_aa: CASSSHRGLNYGYTF
v_call: TRBV28; j_call: TRBJ2-7; clone_size: -; d_call: -; cdr3_aa: CASSRGRAYEQYF
v_call: TRBV28; j_call: TRBJ1-2; clone_size: -; d_call: -; cdr3_aa: CASSLTTGTSSYTF
v_call: TRBV6-5; j_call: TRBJ2-3; clone_size: -; d_call: -; cdr3_aa: CASREGLTDTQYF
v_call: TRBV7-9; j_call: TRBJ2-2; clone_size: -; d_call: -; cdr3_aa: CASSKANQNTGELFF
v_call: TRBV5-4; j_call: TRBJ2-1; clone_size: -; d_call: -; cdr3_aa: CASSPPSYNEQFF
v_call: TRBV7-2; j_call: TRBJ1-2; clone_size: -; d_call: -; cdr3_aa: CASSQGVWQGYGYTF
v_call: TRBV28; j_call: TRBJ1-2; clone_size: -; d_call: -; cdr3_aa: CASSLAREDYGYTF
v_call: TRBV21-1; j_call: TRBJ1-5; clone_size: once; d_call: -; cdr3_aa: CASSKRQGQPQHF
v_call: TRBV11-2; j_call: TRBJ2-2; clone_size: -; d_call: -; cdr3_aa: CASSLGESFGELFF
v_call: TRBV6-5; j_call: TRBJ2-3; clone_size: -; d_call: -; cdr3_aa: CASSSLQGIADTQYF
v_call: TRBV28; j_call: TRBJ2-7; clone_size: -; d_call: TRBD1; cdr3_aa: CASRHGTGGEQYF
v_call: TRBV9; j_call: TRBJ1-3; clone_size: -; d_call: TRBD1; cdr3_aa: CASSLQGASGNTIYF
v_call: TRBV7-3; j_call: TRBJ1-2; clone_size: -; d_call: -; cdr3_aa: CASSLNGAGFYTF
v_call: TRBV9; j_call: TRBJ1-2; clone_size: -; d_call: TRBD1; cdr3_aa: CASSGGQVGGYTF
v_call: TRBV6-5; j_call: TRBJ2-7; clone_size: -; d_call: -; cdr3_aa: CASSYSRAGYEQYF
v_call: TRBV28; j_call: TRBJ1-4; clone_size: -; d_call: -; cdr3_aa: CASTPEGRLNEKLFF
v_call: TRBV15; j_call: TRBJ1-5; clone_size: -; d_call: -; cdr3_aa: CATSRGGGAVDYQPQHF
v_call: TRBV12-3/TRBV12-4; j_call: TRBJ1-1; clone_size: -; d_call: TRBD1; cdr3_aa: CASSLRQGTEAFF
v_call: TRBV24-1; j_call: TRBJ1-3; clone_size: -; d_call: -; cdr3_aa: CATQQGSGNTIYF
v_call: TRBV4-2; j_call: TRBJ2-1; clone_size: -; d_call: -; cdr3_aa: CASSQDRLANEQFF
v_call: TRBV3-1/TRBV3-2; j_call: TRBJ2-7; clone_size: -; d_call: -; cdr3_aa: CASSQVDIISF
v_call: TRBV5-4; j_call: TRBJ2-5; clone_size: -; d_call: -; cdr3_aa: CASSRGGAGDGGTQYF
v_call: TRBV7-2; j_call: TRBJ2-7; clone_size: -; d_call: -; cdr3_aa: CASSEPNLYEQYF
v_call: TRBV2; j_call: TRBJ2-5; clone_size: -; d_call: TRBD2; cdr3_aa: CASRARRGSGGQETQYF
v_call: TRBV11-3; j_call: TRBJ2-2; clone_size: -; d_call: -; cdr3_aa: CASSFVGSSTGELFF